This T cell receptor (beta chain) came from a study of CD8 T cells in Susac syndrome. This clonotype is a singleton in its sample. Its specificity is not known. RNA was extracted with the RNeasy kit, and a quantity of roughly 0.5 to 1 ug was reverse transcribed using random hexamers. immunoSEQ multiplex PCR amplified TCR beta CDR3 across 54 Vbeta, 13 Jbeta. TCRdb processed the immunoSEQ multiplex PCR reads anew with MiXCR; each CDR3 protein has one entry. The sample carries 150,000 to 200,000 distinct CDR3 sequences, approximately 94% recorded once. The CDR3 is 15 amino acids. Trimming shortened V by 1 base and J by 7 bases, and 11 bases separated the two germline ends. While CD8+ and CD4+ T cells were isolated negatively, TEMRA cells were enriched by FACS. Study results and caveats: CD4+ T cell repertoires in Susac syndrome exhibited no evidence of clonal expansion.

This clonotype was sampled from a human donor with Susac syndrome. This chain connects TRBV12-3 or TRBV12-4 to TRBJ1-6, with TRBD1 as a possible D gene (6 bases). The material sequenced was CD4+ T cells from PBMCs. Here the CDR3 DNA reads TGTGCCAGCAGTTTAGGGGACACCTTAAATTCACCCCTCCACTTT. This gives the protein CASSLGDTLNSPLHF.